The rows below give T cell receptor beta chains drawn from one sample of a study of identical twins. TCRdb re-analysed the 5' RACE reads in MiXCR, keeping a single row per CDR3 protein. The table lists under 250,000 distinct CDR3 sequences, about 7.5% of them singletons, with roughly 2% in the top ten. These records were also assigned to another study, of yellow fever vaccine responses in identical twins.

The sample was memory (CD45RO+) T cells sorted from blood. These receptor sequences come from a woman aged 18-29 years in good health. Both conserved end residues are trimmed from each CDR3. Not every row has a clone size; where given, it reads once, few, many or a size class.

ASSQYKGTLTNTGELF NA TRBV14
ASSYWERNEQF few TRBV6-2/TRBV6-3
ASSPLARGGETQY NA TRBV5-1
ASSSPGSGNTEAF NA TRBV27
ASSLYRDQETQY many TRBV7-9
ASSLYPGEYEQY many TRBV27
ASHVAGGYEQY few TRBV28
ASSEQLTVIYNEQF NA TRBV6-1
SAREGGGTIGDTQY many TRBV20-1
ASSFGQGNTEAF many TRBV12-3/TRBV12-4
ASSQDHSLGGDPDTQY few TRBV4-1